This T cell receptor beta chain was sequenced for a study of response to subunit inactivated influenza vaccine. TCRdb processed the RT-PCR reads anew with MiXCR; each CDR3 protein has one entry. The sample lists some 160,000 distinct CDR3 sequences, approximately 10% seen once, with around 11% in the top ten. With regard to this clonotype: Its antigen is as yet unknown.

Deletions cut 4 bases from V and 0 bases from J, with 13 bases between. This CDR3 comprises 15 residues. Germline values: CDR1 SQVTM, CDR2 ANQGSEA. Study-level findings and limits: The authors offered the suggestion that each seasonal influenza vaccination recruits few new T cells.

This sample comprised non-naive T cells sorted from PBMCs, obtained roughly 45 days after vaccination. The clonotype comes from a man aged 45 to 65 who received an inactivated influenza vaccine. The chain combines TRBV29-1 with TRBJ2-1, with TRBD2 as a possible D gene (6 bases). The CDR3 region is CSVVVADGSYNEQFF. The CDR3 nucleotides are TGCAGCGTTGTCGTAGCGGATGGCTCCTACAATGAGCAGTTCTTC.